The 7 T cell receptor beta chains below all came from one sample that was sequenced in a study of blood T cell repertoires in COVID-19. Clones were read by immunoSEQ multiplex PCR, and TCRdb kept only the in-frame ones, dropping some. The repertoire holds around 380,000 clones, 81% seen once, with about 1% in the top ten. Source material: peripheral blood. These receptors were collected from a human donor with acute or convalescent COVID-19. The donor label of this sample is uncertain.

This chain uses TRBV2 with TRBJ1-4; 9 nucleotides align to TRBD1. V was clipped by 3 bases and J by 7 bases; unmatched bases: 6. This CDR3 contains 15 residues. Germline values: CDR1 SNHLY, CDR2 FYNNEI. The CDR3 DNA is TGTGCCAGCAGTGAGATGGACAGGGGTGCTGAAAAACTGTTTTTT. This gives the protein CASSEMDRGAEKLFF. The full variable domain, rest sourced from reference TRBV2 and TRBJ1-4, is EPEVTQTPSHQVTQMGQEVILRCVPISNHLYFYWYRQILGQKVEFLVSFYNNEISEKSEIFDDQFSVERPDGSNFTLKIRSTKLEDSAMYFCASSEMDRGAEKLFFGSGTQLSVL.

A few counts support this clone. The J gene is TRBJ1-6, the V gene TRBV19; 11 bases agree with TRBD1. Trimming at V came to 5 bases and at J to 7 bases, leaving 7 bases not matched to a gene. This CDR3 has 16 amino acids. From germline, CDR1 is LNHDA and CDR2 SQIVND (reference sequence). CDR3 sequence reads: CASSSFGTGGNSPLHF. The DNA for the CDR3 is TGTGCCAGTAGTTCATTCGGGACAGGGGGGAATTCACCCCTCCACTTT. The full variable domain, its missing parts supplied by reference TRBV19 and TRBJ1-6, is DGGITQSPKYLFRKEGQNVTLSCEQNLNHDAMYWYRQDPGQGLRLIYYSQIVNDFQKGDIAEGYSVSREKKESFPLTVTSAQKNPTAFYLCASSSFGTGGNSPLHFGNGTRLTVT.

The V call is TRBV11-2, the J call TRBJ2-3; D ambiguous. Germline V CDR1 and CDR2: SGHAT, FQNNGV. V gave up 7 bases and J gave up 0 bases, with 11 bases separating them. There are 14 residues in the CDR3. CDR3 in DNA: TGTGCCAGCAAAGCTTCACGGAGCACAGATACGCAGTATTTT. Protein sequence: CASKASRSTDTQYF.

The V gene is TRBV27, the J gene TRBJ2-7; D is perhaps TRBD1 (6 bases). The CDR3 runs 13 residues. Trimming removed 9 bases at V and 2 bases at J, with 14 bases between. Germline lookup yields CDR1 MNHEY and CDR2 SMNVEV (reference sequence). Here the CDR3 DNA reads TGTGCCAGTGCCCTTGGGGACACCTACGAGCAGTACTTC. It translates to CASALGDTYEQYF.

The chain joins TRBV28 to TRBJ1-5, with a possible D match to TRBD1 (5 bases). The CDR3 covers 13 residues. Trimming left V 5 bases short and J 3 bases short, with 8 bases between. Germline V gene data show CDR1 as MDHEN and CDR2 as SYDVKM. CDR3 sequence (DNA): TGTGCCAGCAGTCGACAGACCAATCAGCCCCAGCATTTT. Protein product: CASSRQTNQPQHF.

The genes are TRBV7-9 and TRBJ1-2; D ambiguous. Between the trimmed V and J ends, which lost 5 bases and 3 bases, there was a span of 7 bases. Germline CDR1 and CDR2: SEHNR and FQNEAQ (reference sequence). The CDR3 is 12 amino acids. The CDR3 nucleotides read TGTGCCAGCAGCGAGGTTTACTATGGCTACACCTTC. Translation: CASSEVYYGYTF.

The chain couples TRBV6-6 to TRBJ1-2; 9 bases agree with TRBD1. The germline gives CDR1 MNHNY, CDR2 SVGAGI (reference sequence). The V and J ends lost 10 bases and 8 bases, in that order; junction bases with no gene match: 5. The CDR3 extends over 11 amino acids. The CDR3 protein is CATRTGDGYTF. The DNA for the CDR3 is TGTGCCACCCGGACAGGGGACGGCTACACCTTC.